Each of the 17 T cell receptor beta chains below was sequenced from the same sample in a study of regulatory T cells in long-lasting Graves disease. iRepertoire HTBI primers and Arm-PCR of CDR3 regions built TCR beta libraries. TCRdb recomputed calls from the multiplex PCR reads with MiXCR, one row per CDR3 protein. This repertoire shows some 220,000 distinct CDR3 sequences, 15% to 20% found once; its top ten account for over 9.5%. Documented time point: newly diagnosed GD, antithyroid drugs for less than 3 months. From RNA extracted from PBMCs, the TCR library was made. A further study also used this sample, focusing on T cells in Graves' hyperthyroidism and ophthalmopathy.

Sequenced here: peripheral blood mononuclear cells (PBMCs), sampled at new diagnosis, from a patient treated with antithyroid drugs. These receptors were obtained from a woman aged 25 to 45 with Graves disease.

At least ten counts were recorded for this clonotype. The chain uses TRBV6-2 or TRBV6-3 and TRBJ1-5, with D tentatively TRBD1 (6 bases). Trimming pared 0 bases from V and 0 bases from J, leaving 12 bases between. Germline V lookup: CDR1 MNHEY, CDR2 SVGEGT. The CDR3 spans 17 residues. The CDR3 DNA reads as TGTGCCAGCAGTTACTCGGAGGGGGTGTATAGCAATCAGCCCCAGCATTTT. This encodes CASSYSEGVYSNQPQHF.

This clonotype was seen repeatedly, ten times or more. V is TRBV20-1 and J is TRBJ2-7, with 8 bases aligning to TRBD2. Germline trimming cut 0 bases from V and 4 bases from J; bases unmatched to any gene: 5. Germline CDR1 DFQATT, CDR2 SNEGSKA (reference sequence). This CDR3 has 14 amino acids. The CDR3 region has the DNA TGCAGTGCTAGAGAGTTCAGCGGGAGTTACGAGCAGTACTTC. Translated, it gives CSAREFSGSYEQYF.

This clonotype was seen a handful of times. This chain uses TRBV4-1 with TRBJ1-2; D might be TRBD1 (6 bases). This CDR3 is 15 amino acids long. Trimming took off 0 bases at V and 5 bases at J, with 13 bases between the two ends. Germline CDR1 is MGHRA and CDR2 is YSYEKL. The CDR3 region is CASSQDMRGIYGYTF. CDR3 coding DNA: TGCGCCAGCAGCCAAGATATGAGGGGGATTTATGGCTACACCTTC.

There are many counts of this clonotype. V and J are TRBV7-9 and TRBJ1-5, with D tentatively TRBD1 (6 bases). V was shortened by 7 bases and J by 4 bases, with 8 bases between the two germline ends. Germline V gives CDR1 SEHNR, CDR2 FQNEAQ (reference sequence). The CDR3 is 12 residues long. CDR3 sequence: CASNRENQPQHF. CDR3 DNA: TGTGCCAGCAACAGGGAGAATCAGCCCCAGCATTTT.

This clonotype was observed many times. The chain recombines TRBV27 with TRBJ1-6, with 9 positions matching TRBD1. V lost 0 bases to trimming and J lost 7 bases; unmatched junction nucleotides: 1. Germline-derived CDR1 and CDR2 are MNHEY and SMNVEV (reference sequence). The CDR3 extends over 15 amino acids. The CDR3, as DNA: TGTGCCAGCAGTTTATCCGGACAGGGGAATTCACCCCTCCACTTT. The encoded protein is CASSLSGQGNSPLHF.

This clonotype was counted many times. The CDR3 is CASSFRRIFSGNTIYF. DNA of the CDR3: TGTGCCAGCAGTTTTAGGAGGATTTTCTCTGGAAACACCATATATTTT. V usage is TRBV12-3 or TRBV12-4 and J usage is TRBJ1-3; D remains unclear. V dropped 3 bases and J dropped 0 bases, with 12 bases sitting between them. The CDR3 sequence is 16 residues long.

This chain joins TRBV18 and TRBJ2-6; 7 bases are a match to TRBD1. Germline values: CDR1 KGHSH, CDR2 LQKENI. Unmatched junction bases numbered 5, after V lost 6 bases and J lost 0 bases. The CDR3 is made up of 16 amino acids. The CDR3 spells CASSGDRHSGANVLTF. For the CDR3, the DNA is TGTGCCAGCTCGGGGGACAGACACTCTGGGGCCAACGTCCTGACTTTC. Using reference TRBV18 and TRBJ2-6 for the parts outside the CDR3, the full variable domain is NAGVMQNPRHLVRRRGQEARLRCSPMKGHSHVYWYRQLPEEGLKFMVYLQKENIIDESGMPKERFSAEFPKEGPSILRIQQVVRGDSAAYFCASSGDRHSGANVLTFGAGSRLTVL.

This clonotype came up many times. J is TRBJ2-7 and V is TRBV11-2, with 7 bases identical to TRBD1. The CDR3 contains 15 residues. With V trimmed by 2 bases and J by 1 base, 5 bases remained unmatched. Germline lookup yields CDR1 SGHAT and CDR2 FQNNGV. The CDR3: CASSLKGTASYEQYF. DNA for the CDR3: TGTGCCAGCAGCTTAAAGGGGACAGCTTCCTACGAGCAGTACTTC.

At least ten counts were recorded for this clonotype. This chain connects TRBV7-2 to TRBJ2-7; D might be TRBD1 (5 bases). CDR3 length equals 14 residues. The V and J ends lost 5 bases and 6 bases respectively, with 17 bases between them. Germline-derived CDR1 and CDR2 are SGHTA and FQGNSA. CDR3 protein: CASSTMAGMGEQYF. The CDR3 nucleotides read TGTGCCAGCAGCACGATGGCAGGGATGGGCGAGCAGTACTTC.

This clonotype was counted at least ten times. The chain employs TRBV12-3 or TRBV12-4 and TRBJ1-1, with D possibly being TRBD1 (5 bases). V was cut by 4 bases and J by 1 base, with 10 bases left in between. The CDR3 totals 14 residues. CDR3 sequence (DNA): TGTGCCAGCAGTTCGGGACCTTGGAACACTGAAGCTTTCTTT. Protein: CASSSGPWNTEAFF.

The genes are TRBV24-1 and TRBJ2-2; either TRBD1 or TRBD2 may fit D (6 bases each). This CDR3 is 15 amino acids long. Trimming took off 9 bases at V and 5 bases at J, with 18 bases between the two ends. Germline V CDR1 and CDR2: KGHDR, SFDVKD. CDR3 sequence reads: CATHPGGPGTGELFF. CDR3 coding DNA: TGTGCCACCCACCCCGGGGGCCCGGGGACCGGGGAGCTGTTTTTT.

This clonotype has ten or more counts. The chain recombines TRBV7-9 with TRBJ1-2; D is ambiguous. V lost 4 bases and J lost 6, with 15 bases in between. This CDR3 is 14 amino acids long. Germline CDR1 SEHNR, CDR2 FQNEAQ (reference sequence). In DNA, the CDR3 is TGTGCCAGCAGCTCCGAGGCCGGCCGTGATGGCTACACCTTC. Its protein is CASSSEAGRDGYTF.

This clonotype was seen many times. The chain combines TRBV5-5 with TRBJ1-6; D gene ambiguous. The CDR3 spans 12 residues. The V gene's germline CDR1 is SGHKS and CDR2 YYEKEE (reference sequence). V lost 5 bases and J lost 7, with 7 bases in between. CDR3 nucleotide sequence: TGTGCCAGCAGGCGACCGAATTCACCCCTCCACTTT. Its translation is CASRRPNSPLHF.

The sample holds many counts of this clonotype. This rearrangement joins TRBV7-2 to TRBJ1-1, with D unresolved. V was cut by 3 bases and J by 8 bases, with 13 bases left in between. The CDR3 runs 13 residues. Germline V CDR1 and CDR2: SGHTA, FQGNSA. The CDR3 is CASSFIGVPEAFF. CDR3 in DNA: TGTGCCAGCAGCTTTATTGGGGTCCCCGAAGCTTTCTTT.

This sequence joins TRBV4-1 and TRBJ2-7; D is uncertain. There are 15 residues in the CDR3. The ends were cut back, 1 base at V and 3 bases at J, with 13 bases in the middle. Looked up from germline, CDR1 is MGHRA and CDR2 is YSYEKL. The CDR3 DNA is TGCGCCAGCAGCCAAGTACTTCTAGTAAACTACGAGCAGTACTTC. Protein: CASSQVLLVNYEQYF.

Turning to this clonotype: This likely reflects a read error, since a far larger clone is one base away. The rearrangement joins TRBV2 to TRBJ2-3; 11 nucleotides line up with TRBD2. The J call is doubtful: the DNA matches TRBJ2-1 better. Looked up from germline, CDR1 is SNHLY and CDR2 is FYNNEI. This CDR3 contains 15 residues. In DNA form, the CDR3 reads TGTGCCAGCAGTGATACTAGCGGGAGCTCCGATAAGCAGTTCTTC. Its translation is CASSDTSGSSDKQFF.

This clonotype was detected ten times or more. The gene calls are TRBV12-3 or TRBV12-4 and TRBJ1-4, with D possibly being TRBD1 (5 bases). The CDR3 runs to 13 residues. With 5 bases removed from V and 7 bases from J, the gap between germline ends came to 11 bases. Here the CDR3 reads CASSPRGGEKLFF. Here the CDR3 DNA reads TGTGCCAGCAGTCCCCGGGGGGGTGAAAAACTGTTTTTT.